What follows are 21 T cell receptor beta chains derived from one specimen sequenced in a study of early T cells in non-severe SARS-CoV-2 infection. Via MiXCR, TCRdb re-called the 5' RACE reads, giving one row per CDR3 protein. The data show 45,000 to 75,000 distinct CDR3 sequences, roughly 12% seen once. What was sequenced was whole blood. These TCRs come from an adult who was a healthcare worker with PCR-confirmed SARS-CoV-2 infection or an uninfected control (not recorded which).

The chain uses TRBV7-9 and TRBJ1-3; no clear D. This CDR3 contains 13 residues. CDR1 SEHNR and CDR2 FQNEAQ come from the germline V gene (reference sequence). With 4 bases removed from V and 2 bases from J, the gap between germline ends came to 6 bases. Here the CDR3 DNA reads TGTGCCAGCAGCTCTGGCCCTGGAAACACCATATATTTT. This gives the protein CASSSGPGNTIYF.

There are a few counts of this clonotype. The chain couples TRBV28 to TRBJ1-2; 8 nucleotides align to TRBD1. The junction had 13 bases not matched to a gene; V was cut back by 5 bases and J by 11 bases. The CDR3 sequence is 14 residues long. CDR1 and CDR2 (germline): MDHEN, SYDVKM. DNA of the CDR3: TGTGCCAGCAGTCAGGGGGGCCCGGACAGGGAATACACCTTC. It is translated as CASSQGGPDREYTF.

This clonotype has just a few counts. The rearrangement links TRBV29-1 to TRBJ1-2; D unclear. The CDR3 covers 11 residues. CDR1 is SQVTM and CDR2 is ANQGSEA in the germline V gene. Trimming shortened V by 1 base and J by 4 bases, and 4 bases separated the two germline ends. The CDR3 coding sequence is TGCAGCGTTGAAGGGATCTATGGCTACACCTTC. This sequence encodes CSVEGIYGYTF.

The CDR3 DNA is TGTGCCAGCAGCTCGGACAGGGGAAATGAAAAACTGTTTTTT. It translates to CASSSDRGNEKLFF. The chain recombines TRBV7-2 with TRBJ1-4; 9 bases map to TRBD1. Germline values: CDR1 SGHTA, CDR2 FQGNSA. V dropped 4 bases and J dropped 5; count of bases not matched to a gene: 2. This CDR3 is 14 amino acids long.

This clonotype has a handful of counts. The chain employs TRBV12-5 and TRBJ1-2; no firm D call. The germline V gene has CDR1 LGHNT and CDR2 FRNRAP. The CDR3 sequence is 15 residues long. Trimming removed 5 bases at V and 8 bases at J, with 21 bases between. Here the CDR3 DNA reads TGTGCTAGTGGTCACCGCCTAGACGGCACGGGCGGCTACACCTTC. This translates into CASGHRLDGTGGYTF.

The chain combines TRBV7-2 with TRBJ1-5; 7 bases map to TRBD1. The CDR3 is 15 amino acids. Per the germline V gene, CDR1 is SGHTA and CDR2 is FQGNSA. V shed 3 bases, J shed 4 bases, and the junction held 6 bases outside the gene matches. The DNA of the CDR3 is TGTGCCAGCAGCTTTAAGTCAGGGGGAAATCAGCCCCAGCATTTT. This codes for CASSFKSGGNQPQHF.

The chain has TRBV3-1 and TRBJ1-1, with 7 bases lining up with TRBD1. V was pared by 2 bases and J by 1 base, with 4 bases of the junction left unmatched. Germline CDR1 is LGHDT and CDR2 is YNNKEL (reference sequence). The CDR3 is 15 residues long. The CDR3 is CASSQPGTANTEAFF. CDR3 DNA: TGTGCCAGCAGCCAACCCGGGACAGCGAACACTGAAGCTTTCTTT.

In this sample, this clonotype turned up many times. The CDR3 bases are TGTGCCAGCAGTTTACTCACCGGGGAGCTGTTTTTT. Translation gives CASSLLTGELFF. This chain uses TRBV28 with TRBJ2-2; D unresolved. Germline CDR1 MDHEN, CDR2 SYDVKM. The CDR3 runs to 12 residues. The ends were cut back, 2 bases at V and 4 bases at J, with 2 bases in the middle.

This clonotype came up many times. The gene calls are TRBV20-1 and TRBJ1-5; no clear D gene. This CDR3 is 13 amino acids long. CDR1 is DFQATT, CDR2 SNEGSKA, per germline (reference sequence). V lost 3 bases, J lost 1 base, and 7 bases lay in between. This chain's CDR3 is CSASQDSNQPQHF. In DNA form, the CDR3 reads TGCAGTGCTAGCCAGGACAGCAATCAGCCCCAGCATTTT.

This chain links TRBV10-1 with TRBJ2-1; perhaps TRBD2 as D (5 bases). Germline V gene lookup returns CDR1 WNHNN and CDR2 SYGVQD (reference sequence). This CDR3 has 14 residues. V was clipped by 2 bases and J by 9 bases, with 14 bases between them. The CDR3 DNA reads as TGCGCCAGCAGTGAGAGACGGGATGGGAGTGAGCAGTTCTTC. This gives the protein CASSERRDGSEQFF.

This clonotype was observed a few times. The rearrangement links TRBV7-2 to TRBJ2-3; no clear D. CDR1 and CDR2 (germline): SGHTA, FQGNSA. Trimming took off 7 bases at V and 6 bases at J, with 23 bases between the two ends. This CDR3 is built from 16 residues. The CDR3 nucleotides read TGTGCCAGCACCTCCCCCGGGCAGATAAGTCTCGATACGCAGTATTTT. Translation: CASTSPGQISLDTQYF.

This clonotype turned up a few times. The gene calls are TRBV20-1 and TRBJ2-1; 7 nucleotides align to TRBD2. V dropped 8 bases and J dropped 1; count of bases not matched to a gene: 14. This CDR3 comprises 16 residues. The germline V gene has CDR1 DFQATT and CDR2 SNEGSKA (reference sequence). Here the CDR3 reads CSTDGGLHRSYNEQFF. The CDR3, as DNA: TGCAGTACCGATGGGGGACTACATCGGTCCTACAATGAGCAGTTCTTC.

This clonotype was found many times. The chain carries TRBV18 and TRBJ2-3; 7 positions match TRBD2. CDR3 length: 16 residues. Germline-derived CDR1 and CDR2 are KGHSH and LQKENI. V gave up 5 bases and J gave up 1 base; unmatched junction bases: 9. CDR3 in amino acids: CASSSQVAGRTDTQYF. The DNA for the CDR3 is TGTGCCAGCTCATCACAGGTAGCGGGCCGCACAGATACGCAGTATTTT.

This clonotype came up many times. The rearrangement joins TRBV5-5 to TRBJ1-3; no clear D gene. This CDR3 contains 16 residues. The germline V gene encodes CDR1 SGHKS and CDR2 YYEKEE (reference sequence). V lost 4 bases to trimming and J lost 0 bases, with 14 bases between them. This chain's CDR3 is CASSPDRASSGNTIYF. The CDR3 DNA follows: TGTGCCAGCAGCCCGGACCGCGCCAGCTCTGGAAACACCATATATTTT.

V gene TRBV6-2 or TRBV6-3 combines with J gene TRBJ2-7, with 10 bases fitting TRBD1. J was trimmed by 6 bases and V by 6 bases; bases with no gene match: 5. CDR1 and CDR2 (germline): MNHEY, SVGEGT. The CDR3 loop spans 13 amino acids. CDR3 in amino acids: CASRSTGGGEQYF. Written as DNA, the CDR3 is TGTGCCAGCAGATCGACAGGGGGCGGCGAGCAGTACTTC.

A remark on this clonotype: This may stem from a read error, because a much larger clone lies one nucleotide away. The CDR3 end shows no conserved phenylalanine or tryptophan, and so a read error is likely. J is TRBJ2-1 and V is TRBV24-1, with D possibly matching TRBD2 (6 bases). The CDR3 spans 15 residues. Germline CDR1 reads KGHDR; CDR2 reads SFDVKD. Trimming removed 3 bases from V and 7 bases from J, with 15 bases in between. CDR3 nucleotides: TGTGCCACCAGTGATAGCCCAACGGGGGAGAATGAGCAGTTCTCC. It codes for CATSDSPTGENEQFS.

This clonotype was picked up many times. The rearrangement joins TRBV11-2 to TRBJ1-1; tentative D call: TRBD1 (5 bases). Germline CDR1 and CDR2: SGHAT and FQNNGV. The V gene lost 7 bases and the J gene lost 1 base, with 10 bases spanning the gap. The CDR3 loop spans 13 amino acids. CDR3 nucleotide sequence: TGTGCCAGCACTTTCACAGGGAACACTGAAGCTTTCTTT. Protein product: CASTFTGNTEAFF.

This clonotype showed up many times. The CDR3 sequence is CASSPAGSTLGELFF. In nucleotides, the CDR3 is TGTGCCAGCAGCCCAGCTGGTTCGACATTAGGGGAGCTGTTTTTT. J is TRBJ2-2 and V is TRBV28; D is uncertain. Germline CDR1 reads MDHEN; CDR2 reads SYDVKM. This CDR3 region has 15 residues. Trimming took off 6 bases at V and 8 bases at J, with 19 bases between the two ends.

This sequence joins TRBV18 and TRBJ2-1, with D tentatively TRBD2 (6 bases). Per germline, CDR1 KGHSH and CDR2 LQKENI. With 3 bases removed from V and 6 bases from J, the gap between germline ends came to 21 bases. This CDR3 region has 17 residues. The CDR3 loop reads CASSPGFGRDPRNEQFF. CDR3 sequence (DNA): TGTGCCAGCTCACCCGGATTTGGGCGGGATCCTCGCAATGAGCAGTTCTTC.

This clonotype occurred many times. The genes are TRBV5-1 and TRBJ1-2; 11 positions match TRBD1. This CDR3 contains 14 residues. The V and J ends lost 4 bases and 6 bases, in that order; junction bases with no gene match: 5. Germline V gene data show CDR1 as SGHRS and CDR2 as YFSETQ. The CDR3 loop reads CASSTDRGLNGYTF. The CDR3 bases are TGCGCCAGCAGCACGGACAGGGGGCTGAATGGCTACACCTTC.

The chain joins TRBV20-1 to TRBJ1-6; D is uncertain. The CDR3 totals 13 residues. Germline CDR1 and CDR2: DFQATT and SNEGSKA (reference sequence). The DNA for the CDR3 is TGCGCGTTGAGAGGAGGGCCTAATTCACCCCTCCACTTT. The encoded protein is CALRGGPNSPLHF.